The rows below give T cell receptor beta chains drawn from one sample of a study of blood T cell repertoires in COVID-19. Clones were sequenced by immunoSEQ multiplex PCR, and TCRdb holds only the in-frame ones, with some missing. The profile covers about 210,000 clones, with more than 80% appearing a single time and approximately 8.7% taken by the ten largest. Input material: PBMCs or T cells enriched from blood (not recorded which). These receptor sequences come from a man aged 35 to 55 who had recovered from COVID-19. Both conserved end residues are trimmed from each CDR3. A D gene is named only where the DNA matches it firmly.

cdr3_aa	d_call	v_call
SVAGSSYNEQF	NA	TRBV29-1
ASSPGAYSDEQF	NA	TRBV18
AWTRSSYNEQF	NA	TRBV30
ASSAPSGGGRRGEQF	TRBD2	TRBV9
ASSLVGAGNEQY	NA	TRBV5-1
ASSPLRGNTEAF	NA	TRBV18
ASSPGQGGQETQY	TRBD1	TRBV7-3
ASRSEKDYTDTQY	NA	TRBV5-1
ASSYDDSYTDTQY	NA	TRBV6-5
ASSPDRGWGYT	TRBD1	TRBV5-4
ASSPRDRAVSGELF	TRBD1	TRBV5-4
ASSQEGSGPFHEQY	NA	TRBV3-1/TRBV3-2
ASGLSTEAF	NA	TRBV2
ALIDRGGNSPLH	TRBD1	TRBV30
ARRDRAREETQY	TRBD1	TRBV14
ASSLDETPGNTIY	NA	TRBV11-2
ASSSGRDFYGYT	NA	TRBV7-3
ASSLGQGTGELF	NA	TRBV5-1
ASSLLSDEQF	NA	TRBV5-6
ASRGTGLYGYT	TRBD1	TRBV19